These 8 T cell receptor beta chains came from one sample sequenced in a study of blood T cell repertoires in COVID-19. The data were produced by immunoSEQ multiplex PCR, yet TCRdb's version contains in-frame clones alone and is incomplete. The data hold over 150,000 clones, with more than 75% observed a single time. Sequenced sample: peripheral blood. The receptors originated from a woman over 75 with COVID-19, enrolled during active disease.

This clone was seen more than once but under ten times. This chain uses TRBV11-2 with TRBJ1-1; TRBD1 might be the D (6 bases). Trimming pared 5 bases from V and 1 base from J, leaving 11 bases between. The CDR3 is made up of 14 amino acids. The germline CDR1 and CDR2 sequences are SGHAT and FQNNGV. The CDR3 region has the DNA TGTGCCAGCAGCGCGGGGGCGGCGAACACTGAAGCTTTCTTT. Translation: CASSAGAANTEAFF. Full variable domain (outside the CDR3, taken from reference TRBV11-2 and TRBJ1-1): EAGVAQSPRYKIIEKRQSVAFWCNPISGHATLYWYQQILGQGPKLLIQFQNNGVVDDSQLPKDRFSAERLKGVDSTLKIQPAKLEDSAVYLCASSAGAANTEAFFGQGTRLTVV.

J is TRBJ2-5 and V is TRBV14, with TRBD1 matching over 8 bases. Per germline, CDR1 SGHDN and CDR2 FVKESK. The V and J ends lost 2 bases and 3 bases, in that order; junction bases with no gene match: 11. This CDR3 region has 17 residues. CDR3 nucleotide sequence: TGTGCCAGCAGCCAACTCGCATGGACAGGGCGCGAAGAGACCCAGTACTTC. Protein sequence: CASSQLAWTGREETQYF.

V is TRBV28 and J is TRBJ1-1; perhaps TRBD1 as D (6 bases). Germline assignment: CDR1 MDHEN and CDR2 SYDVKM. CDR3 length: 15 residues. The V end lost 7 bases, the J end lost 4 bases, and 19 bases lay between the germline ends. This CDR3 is CASTRGRGMGTEAFF. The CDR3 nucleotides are TGTGCCAGCACCCGCGGGAGGGGGATGGGCACTGAAGCTTTCTTT.

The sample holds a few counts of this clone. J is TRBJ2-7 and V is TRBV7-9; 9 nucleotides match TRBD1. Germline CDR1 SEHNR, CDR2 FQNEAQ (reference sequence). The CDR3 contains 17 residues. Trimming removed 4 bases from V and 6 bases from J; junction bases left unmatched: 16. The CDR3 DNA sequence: TGTGCCAGCAGCTCACGTACCGGGACAGGGTTTGGGGGCGAGCAGTACTTC. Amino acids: CASSSRTGTGFGGEQYF. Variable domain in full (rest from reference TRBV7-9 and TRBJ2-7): DTGVSQNPRHKITKRGQNVTFRCDPISEHNRLYWYRQTLGQGPEFLTYFQNEAQLEKSRLLSDRFSAERPKGSFSTLEIQRTEQGDSAMYLCASSSRTGTGFGGEQYFGPGTRLTVT.

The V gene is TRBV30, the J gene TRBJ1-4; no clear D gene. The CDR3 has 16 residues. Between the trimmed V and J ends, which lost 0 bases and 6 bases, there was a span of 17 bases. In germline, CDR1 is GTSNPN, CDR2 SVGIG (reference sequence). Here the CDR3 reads CAWSVRTLERDEKLFF. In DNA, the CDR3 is TGTGCCTGGAGTGTACGTACTTTGGAGCGGGATGAAAAACTGTTTTTT.

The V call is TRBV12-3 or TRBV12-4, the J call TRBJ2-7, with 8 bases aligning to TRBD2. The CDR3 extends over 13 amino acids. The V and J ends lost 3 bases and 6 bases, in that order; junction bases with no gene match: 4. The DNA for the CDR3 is TGTGCCAGCAGTTTTTCGGGGGGGCTCGAGCAGTACTTC. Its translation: CASSFSGGLEQYF.

The CDR3 DNA reads TGTGCCAGCAGCCAACTGACAGAGGCTGAAGCTTTCTTT. Residues: CASSQLTEAEAFF. The V gene is TRBV3-1 (or the pseudogene TRBV3-2), the J gene TRBJ1-1; the D gene is possibly TRBD1 (5 bases). The ends were cut back, 2 bases at V and 6 bases at J, with 10 bases in the middle. There are 13 residues in the CDR3. CDR1 LGHDT and CDR2 YNNKEL come from the germline V gene (reference sequence).

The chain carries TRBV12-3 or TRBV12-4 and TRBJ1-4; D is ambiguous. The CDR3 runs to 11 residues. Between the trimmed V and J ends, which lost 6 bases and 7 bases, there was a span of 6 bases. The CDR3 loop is CASSSGEKLFF. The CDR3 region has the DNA TGTGCCAGCAGCTCAGGTGAAAAACTGTTTTTT.